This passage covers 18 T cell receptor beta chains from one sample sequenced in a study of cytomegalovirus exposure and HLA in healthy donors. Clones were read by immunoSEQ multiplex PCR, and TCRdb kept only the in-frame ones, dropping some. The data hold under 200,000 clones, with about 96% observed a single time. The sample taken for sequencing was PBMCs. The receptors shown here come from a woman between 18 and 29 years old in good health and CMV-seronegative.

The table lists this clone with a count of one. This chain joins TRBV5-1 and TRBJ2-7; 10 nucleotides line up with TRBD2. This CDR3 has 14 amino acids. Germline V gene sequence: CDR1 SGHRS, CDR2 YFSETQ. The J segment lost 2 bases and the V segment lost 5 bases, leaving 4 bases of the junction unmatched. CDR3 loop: CASRGLADTYEQYF. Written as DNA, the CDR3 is TGCGCCAGCAGAGGACTAGCGGACACCTACGAGCAGTACTTC. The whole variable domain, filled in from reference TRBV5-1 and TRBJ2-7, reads KAGVTQTPRYLIKTRGQQVTLSCSPISGHRSVSWYQQTPGQGLQFLFEYFSETQRNKGNFPGRFSGRQFSNSRSEMNVSTLELGDSALYLCASRGLADTYEQYFGPGTRLTVT.

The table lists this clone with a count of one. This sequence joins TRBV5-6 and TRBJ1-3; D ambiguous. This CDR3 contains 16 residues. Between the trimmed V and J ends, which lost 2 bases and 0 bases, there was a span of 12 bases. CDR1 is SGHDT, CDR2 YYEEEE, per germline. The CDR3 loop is CASSFGKLVSGNTIYF. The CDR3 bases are TGTGCCAGCAGCTTCGGGAAACTAGTCTCTGGAAACACCATATATTTT.

CDR3 protein: CASSFGGDTYNEQFF. CDR3 DNA: TGTGCCAGCAGCTTCGGCGGGGATACCTACAATGAGCAGTTCTTC. The rearrangement uses TRBV11-1 and TRBJ2-1; the D gene is possibly TRBD2 (6 bases). V was clipped by 3 bases and J by 2 bases, with 11 bases between them. The CDR3 is 15 residues long. Looked up from germline, CDR1 is SGHAT and CDR2 is FQDESV (reference sequence).

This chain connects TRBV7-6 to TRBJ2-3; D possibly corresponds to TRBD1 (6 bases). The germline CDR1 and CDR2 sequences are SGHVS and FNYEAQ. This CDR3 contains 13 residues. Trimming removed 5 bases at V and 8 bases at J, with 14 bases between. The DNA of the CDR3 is TGTGCCAGCAGCCCCAAGGTACAGGGTACGCAGTATTTT. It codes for CASSPKVQGTQYF.

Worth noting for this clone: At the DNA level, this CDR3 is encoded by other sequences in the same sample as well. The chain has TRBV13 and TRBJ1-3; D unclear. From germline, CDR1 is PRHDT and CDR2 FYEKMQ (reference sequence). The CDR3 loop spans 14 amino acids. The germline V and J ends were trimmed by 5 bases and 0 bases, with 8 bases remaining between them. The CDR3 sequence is CASSATGSGNTIYF. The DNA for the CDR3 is TGTGCCAGCAGCGCGACGGGCTCTGGAAACACCATATATTTT.

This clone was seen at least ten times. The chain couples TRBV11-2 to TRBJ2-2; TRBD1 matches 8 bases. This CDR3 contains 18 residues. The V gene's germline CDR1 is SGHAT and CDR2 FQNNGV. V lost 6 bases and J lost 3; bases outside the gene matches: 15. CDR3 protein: CASSLNGRGLLDTGELFF. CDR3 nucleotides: TGTGCCAGCAGTCTTAACGGCAGGGGGCTCCTGGACACCGGGGAGCTGTTTTTT.

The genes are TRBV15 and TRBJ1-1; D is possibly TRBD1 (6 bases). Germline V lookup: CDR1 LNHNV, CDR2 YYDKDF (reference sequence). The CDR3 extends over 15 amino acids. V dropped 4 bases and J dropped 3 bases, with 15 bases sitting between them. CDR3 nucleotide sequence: TGTGCCACCAGCACTCAGACAGGTCTGGACACTGAAGCTTTCTTT. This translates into CATSTQTGLDTEAFF.

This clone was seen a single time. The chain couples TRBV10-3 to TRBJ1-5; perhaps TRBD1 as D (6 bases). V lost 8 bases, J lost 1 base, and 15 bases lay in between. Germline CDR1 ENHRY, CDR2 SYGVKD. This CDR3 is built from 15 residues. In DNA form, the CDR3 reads TGTGCCATCTGCGAGGGGGGGGACAGCAATCAGCCCCAGCATTTT. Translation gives CAICEGGDSNQPQHF.

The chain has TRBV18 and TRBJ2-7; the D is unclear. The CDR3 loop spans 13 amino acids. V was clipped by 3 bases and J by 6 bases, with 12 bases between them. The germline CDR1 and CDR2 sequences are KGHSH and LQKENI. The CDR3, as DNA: TGTGCCAGCTCACCCCACGAGAGAGGCGAGCAGTACTTC. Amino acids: CASSPHERGEQYF.

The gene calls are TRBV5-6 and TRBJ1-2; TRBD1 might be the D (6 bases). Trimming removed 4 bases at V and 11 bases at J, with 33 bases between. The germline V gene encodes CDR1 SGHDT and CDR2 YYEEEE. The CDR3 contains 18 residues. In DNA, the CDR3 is TGTGCCAGCAGCCGAAGCACTATTTTGGACAGCTCCCTTTCGGGTTACACCTTC. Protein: CASSRSTILDSSLSGYTF.

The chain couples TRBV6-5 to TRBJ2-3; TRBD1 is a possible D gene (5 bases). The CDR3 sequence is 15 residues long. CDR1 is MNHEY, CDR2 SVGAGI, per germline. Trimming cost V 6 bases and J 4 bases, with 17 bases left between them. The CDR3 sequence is CASRKRGAKADTQYF. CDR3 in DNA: TGTGCCAGCAGGAAACGTGGGGCGAAGGCAGATACGCAGTATTTT.

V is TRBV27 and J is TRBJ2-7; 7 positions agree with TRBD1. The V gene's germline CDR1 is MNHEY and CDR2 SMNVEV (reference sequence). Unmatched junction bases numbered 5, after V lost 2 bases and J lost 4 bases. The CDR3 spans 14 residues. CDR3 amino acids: CASSLGTASYEQYF. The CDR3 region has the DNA TGTGCCAGCAGTTTAGGGACAGCATCTTACGAGCAGTACTTC.

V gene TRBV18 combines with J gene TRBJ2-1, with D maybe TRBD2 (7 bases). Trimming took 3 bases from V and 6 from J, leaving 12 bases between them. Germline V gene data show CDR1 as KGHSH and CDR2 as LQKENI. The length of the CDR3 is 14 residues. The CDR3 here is CASSPGGPGNEQFF. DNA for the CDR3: TGTGCCAGCTCACCGGGGGGGCCGGGCAATGAGCAGTTCTTC.

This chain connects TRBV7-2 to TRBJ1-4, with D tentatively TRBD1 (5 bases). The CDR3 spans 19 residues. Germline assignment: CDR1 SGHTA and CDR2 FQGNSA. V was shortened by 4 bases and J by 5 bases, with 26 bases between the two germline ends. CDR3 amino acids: CASSSSPGLAPYVNEKLFF. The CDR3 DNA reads TGTGCCAGCAGCTCCAGCCCGGGACTAGCCCCCTACGTGAATGAAAAACTGTTTTTT.

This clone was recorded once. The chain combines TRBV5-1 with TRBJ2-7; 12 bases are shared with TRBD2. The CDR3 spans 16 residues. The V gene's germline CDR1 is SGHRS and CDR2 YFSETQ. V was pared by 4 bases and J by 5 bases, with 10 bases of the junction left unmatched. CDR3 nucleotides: TGCGCCAGCAGCCTCCTAGCGGGGGGGCCGTCCGACGAGCAGTACTTC. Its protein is CASSLLAGGPSDEQYF. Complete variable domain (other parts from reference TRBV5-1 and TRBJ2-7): KAGVTQTPRYLIKTRGQQVTLSCSPISGHRSVSWYQQTPGQGLQFLFEYFSETQRNKGNFPGRFSGRQFSNSRSEMNVSTLELGDSALYLCASSLLAGGPSDEQYFGPGTRLTVT.

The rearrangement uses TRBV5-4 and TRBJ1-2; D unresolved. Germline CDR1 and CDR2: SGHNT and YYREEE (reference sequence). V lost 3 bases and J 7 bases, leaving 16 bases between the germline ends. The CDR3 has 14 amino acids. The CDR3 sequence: CASSYVRSVGGYTF. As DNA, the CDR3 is TGTGCCAGCAGCTACGTGCGAAGCGTCGGTGGCTACACCTTC.

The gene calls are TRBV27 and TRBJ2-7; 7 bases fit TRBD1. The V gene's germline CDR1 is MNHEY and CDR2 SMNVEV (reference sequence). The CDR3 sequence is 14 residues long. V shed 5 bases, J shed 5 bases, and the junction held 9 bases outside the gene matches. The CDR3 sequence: CASSGTGTVNEQYF. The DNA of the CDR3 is TGTGCCAGCAGTGGAACCGGGACAGTCAACGAGCAGTACTTC.

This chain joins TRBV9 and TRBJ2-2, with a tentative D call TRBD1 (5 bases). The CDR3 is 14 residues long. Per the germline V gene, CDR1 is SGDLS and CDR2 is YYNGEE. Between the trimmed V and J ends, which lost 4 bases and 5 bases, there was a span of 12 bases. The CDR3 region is CASSSRQRTGELFF. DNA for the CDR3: TGTGCCAGCAGCTCCCGACAGAGAACCGGGGAGCTGTTTTTT.